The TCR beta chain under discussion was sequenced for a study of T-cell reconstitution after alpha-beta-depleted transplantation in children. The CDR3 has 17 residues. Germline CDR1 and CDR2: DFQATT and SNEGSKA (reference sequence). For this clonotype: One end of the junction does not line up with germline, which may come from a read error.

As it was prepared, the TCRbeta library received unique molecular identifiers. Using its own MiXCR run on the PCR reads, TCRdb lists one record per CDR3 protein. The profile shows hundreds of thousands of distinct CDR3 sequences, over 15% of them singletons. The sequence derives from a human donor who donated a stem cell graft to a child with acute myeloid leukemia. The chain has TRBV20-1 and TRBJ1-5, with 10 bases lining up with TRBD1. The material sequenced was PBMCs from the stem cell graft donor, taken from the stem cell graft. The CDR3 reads CCARVTGGAKSNQPQHF. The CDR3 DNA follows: TGCTGTGCTAGGGTGACAGGGGGCGCAAAGAGCAATCAGCCCCAGCATTTT.